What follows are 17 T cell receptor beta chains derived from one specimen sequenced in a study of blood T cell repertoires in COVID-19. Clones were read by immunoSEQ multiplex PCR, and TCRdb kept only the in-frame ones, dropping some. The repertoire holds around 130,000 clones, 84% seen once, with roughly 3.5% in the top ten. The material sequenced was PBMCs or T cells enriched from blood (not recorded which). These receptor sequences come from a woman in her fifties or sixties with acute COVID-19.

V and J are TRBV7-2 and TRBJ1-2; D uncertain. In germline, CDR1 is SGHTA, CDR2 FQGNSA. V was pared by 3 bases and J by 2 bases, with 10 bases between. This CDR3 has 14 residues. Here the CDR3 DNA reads TGTGCCAGCAGCTTGGGCAGGATCAACTATGGCTACACCTTC. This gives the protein CASSLGRINYGYTF.

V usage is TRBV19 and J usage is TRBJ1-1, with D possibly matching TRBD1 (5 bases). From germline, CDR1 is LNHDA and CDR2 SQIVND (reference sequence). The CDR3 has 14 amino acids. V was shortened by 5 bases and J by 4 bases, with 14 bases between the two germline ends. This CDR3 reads CASSPRGRVTEAFF. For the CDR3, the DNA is TGTGCCAGTAGTCCAAGAGGCAGGGTCACTGAAGCTTTCTTT.

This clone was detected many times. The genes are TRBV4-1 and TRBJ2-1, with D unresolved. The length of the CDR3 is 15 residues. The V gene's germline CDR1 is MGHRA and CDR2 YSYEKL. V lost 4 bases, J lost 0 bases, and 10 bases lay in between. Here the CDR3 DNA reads TGCGCCAGCAGCCCCACTATCCTCTCCTACAATGAGCAGTTCTTC. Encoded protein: CASSPTILSYNEQFF.

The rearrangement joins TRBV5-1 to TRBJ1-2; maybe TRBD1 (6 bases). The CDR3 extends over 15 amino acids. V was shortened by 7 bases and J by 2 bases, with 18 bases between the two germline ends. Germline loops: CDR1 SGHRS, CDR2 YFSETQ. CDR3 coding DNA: TGCGCCAGCCGTCCGGGGGGCGGAGGGAACTATGGCTACACCTTC. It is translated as CASRPGGGGNYGYTF.

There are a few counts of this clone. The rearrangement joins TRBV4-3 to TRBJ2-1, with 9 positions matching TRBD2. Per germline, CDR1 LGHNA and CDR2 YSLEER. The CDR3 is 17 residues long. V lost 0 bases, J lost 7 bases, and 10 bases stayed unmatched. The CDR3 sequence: CASSQDRWAGGSNEQFF. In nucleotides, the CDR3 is TGCGCCAGCAGCCAAGATAGGTGGGCGGGAGGGAGTAATGAGCAGTTCTTC.

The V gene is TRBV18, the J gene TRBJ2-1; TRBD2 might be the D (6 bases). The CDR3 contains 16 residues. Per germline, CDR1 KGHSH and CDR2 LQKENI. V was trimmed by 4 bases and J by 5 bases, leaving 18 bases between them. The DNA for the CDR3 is TGTGCCAGCTCACGCATGGGGACTGCGGAGAACAATGAGCAGTTCTTC. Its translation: CASSRMGTAENNEQFF.

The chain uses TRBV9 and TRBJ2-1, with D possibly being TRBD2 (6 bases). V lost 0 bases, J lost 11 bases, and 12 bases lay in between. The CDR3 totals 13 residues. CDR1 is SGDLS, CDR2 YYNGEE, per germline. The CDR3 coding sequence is TGTGCCAGCAGCGTAGCTGGACTACATCAGCAGTTCTTC. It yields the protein CASSVAGLHQQFF.

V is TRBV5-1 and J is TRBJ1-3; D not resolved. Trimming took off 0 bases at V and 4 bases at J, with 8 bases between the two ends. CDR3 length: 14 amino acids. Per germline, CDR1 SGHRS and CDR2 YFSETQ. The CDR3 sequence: CASSLDGEGNTIYF. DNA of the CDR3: TGCGCCAGCAGCTTGGATGGGGAGGGAAACACCATATATTTT.

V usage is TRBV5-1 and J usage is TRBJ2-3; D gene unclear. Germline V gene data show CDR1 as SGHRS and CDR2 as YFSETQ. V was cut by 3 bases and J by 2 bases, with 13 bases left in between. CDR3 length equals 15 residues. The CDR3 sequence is CASSSSPSLTDTQYF. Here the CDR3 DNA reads TGCGCCAGCAGCTCGAGCCCCTCGCTCACAGATACGCAGTATTTT.

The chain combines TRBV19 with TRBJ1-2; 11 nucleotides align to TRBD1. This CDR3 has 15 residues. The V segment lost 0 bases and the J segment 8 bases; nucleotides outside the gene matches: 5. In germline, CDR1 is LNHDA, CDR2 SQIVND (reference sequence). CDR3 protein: CASSIDPDRGRGYTF. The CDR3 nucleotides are TGTGCCAGTAGTATAGACCCGGACAGGGGGCGAGGCTACACCTTC.

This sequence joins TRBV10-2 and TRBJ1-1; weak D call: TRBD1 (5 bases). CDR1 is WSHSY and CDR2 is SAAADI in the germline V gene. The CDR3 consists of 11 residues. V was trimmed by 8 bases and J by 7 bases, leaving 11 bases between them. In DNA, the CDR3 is TGCGCCAGCCGTAGACAGAGTGAAGCTTTCTTT. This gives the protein CASRRQSEAFF.

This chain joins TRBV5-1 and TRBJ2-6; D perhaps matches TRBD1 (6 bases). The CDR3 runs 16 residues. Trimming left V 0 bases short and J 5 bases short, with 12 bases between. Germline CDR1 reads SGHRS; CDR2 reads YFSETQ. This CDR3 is CASSLGQGRRANVLTF. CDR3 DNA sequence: TGCGCCAGCAGCTTGGGCCAGGGGCGAAGGGCCAACGTCCTGACTTTC.

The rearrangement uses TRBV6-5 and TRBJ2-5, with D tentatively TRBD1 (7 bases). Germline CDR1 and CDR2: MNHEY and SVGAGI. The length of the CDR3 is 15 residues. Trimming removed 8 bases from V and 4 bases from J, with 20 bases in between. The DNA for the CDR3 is TGTGCCAGCTCCGCCTCTCCAGGGGGGACAGAGACCCAGTACTTC. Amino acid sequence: CASSASPGGTETQYF.

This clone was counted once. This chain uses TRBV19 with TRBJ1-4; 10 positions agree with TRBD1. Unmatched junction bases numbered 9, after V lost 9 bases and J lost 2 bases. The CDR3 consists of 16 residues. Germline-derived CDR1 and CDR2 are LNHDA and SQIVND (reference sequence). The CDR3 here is CASMTGGLLTNEKLFF. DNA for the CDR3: TGTGCCAGCATGACAGGGGGCTTGCTTACTAATGAAAAACTGTTTTTT.

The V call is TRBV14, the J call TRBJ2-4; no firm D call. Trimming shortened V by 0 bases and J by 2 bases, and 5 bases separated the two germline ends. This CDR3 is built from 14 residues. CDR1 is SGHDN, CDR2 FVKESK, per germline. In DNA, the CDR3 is TGTGCCAGCAGCCAAGAGTTAACCAAAAACATTCAGTACTTC. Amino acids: CASSQELTKNIQYF. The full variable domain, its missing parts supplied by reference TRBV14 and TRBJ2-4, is EAGVTQFPSHSVIEKGQTVTLRCDPISGHDNLYWYRRVMGKEIKFLLHFVKESKQDESGMPNNRFLAERTGGTYSTLKVQPAELEDSGVYFCASSQELTKNIQYFGAGTRLSVL.

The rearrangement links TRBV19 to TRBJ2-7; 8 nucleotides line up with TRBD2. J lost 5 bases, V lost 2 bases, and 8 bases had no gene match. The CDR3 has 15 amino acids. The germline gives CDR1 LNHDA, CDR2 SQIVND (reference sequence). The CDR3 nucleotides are TGTGCCAGTAGTATATCATGGGGACTAGGGCACGAGCAGTACTTC. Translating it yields CASSISWGLGHEQYF.

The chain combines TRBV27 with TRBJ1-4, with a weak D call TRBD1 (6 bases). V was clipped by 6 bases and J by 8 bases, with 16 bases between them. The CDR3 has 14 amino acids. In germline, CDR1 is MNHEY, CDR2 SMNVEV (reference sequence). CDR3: CASRSSGGYEKLFF. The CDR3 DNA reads TGTGCCAGCAGATCATCTGGGGGCTACGAAAAACTGTTTTTT.